One and the same sample provided the 2 T cell receptor beta chains below, sequenced in a study of T cell clonality in common variable immunodeficiency. Whole-study findings and limits: Reportedly, TCR beta sequences from common variable immunodeficiency showed fewer deletions and N-nucleotide insertions.

Assay: immunoSEQ multiplex PCR; the TCRdb copy retains only in-frame clones and omits some. The sample has some 25,000 clones, none seen only once. No antigens are known for them. Sequencing input: peripheral blood mononuclear cells. These receptor sequences come from a human donor with common variable immunodeficiency.

This clone was found a few times. The CDR3 end falls 3 residues outside the read, so it is completed with the germline J gene. The rearrangement joins TRBV19 to TRBJ1-5; 8 nucleotides agree with TRBD1. V lost 6 bases and J lost 6; bases outside the gene matches: 7. Per the germline V gene, CDR1 is LNHDA and CDR2 is SQIVND (reference sequence). This CDR3 contains 14 residues. CDR3 loop: CASRRTGGPQPQHF. Incomplete CDR3 DNA: TGTGCCAGTAGGAGAACAGGGGGGCCTCAGCCC.

This clone was found many times. The read stops 3 residues short of the end of the CDR3; the missing end is completed from the germline J gene. This chain connects TRBV20-1 to TRBJ1-1; TRBD1 aligns across 9 bases. Germline values: CDR1 DFQATT, CDR2 SNEGSKA (reference sequence). Germline trimming cut 3 bases from V and 6 bases from J; bases unmatched to any gene: 5. The CDR3 is made up of 13 amino acids. The CDR3 DNA, read in part, is TGCAGTGCTAGGGGACAGGGATTTGCTGAA. It translates to CSARGQGFAE. The full CDR3 protein is CSARGQGFAEAFF.